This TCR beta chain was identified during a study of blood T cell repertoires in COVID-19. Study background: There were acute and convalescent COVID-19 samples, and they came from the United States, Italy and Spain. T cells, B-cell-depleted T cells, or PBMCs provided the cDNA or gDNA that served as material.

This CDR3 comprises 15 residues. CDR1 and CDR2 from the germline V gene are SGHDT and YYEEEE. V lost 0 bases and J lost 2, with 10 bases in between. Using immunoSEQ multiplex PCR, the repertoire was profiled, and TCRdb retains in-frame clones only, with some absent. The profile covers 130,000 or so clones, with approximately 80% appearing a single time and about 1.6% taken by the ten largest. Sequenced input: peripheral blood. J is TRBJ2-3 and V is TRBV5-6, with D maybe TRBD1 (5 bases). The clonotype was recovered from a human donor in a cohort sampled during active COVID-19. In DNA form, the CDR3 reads TGTGCCAGCAGCTTGGGTCAGGGATACACAGATACGCAGTATTTT. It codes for CASSLGQGYTDTQYF. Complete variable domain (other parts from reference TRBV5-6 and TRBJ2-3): DAGVTQSPTHLIKTRGQQVTLRCSPKSGHDTVSWYQQALGQGPQFIFQYYEEEERQRGNFPDRFSGHQFPNYSSELNVNALLLGDSALYLCASSLGQGYTDTQYFGPGTRLTVL.